This T cell receptor (beta chain) appears in the sequencing data of a study of cytomegalovirus exposure and HLA in healthy donors. Per germline, CDR1 LNHDA and CDR2 SQIVND (reference sequence). The length of the CDR3 is 15 residues. Losses at the gene ends were 6 bases for V and 0 bases for J; bases not matched to a gene: 3. Notes on the study in general: Reportedly, cytomegalovirus status was diagnosed with high sensitivity and specificity. Many donors carried some public TCRs, although rarity characterized most TCR sequences.

PCR employed 60 Vbeta and 13 Jbeta primers. Only in-frame clones appear in the TCRdb table, and some are missing; sequencing was by immunoSEQ multiplex PCR. The sample lists 55,000 to 65,000 clones; roughly 87% were seen once. The sample holds one count of this clone. Its matching antigen is unknown. Sequences were obtained from PBMCs. This chain joins TRBV19 and TRBJ1-5; 9 bases map to TRBD1. The TCR comes from a female donor in good health and CMV-seronegative. CDR3 in amino acids: CASRDRGRSNQPQHF. CDR3 nucleotides: TGTGCCAGTAGGGACAGGGGTCGTAGCAATCAGCCCCAGCATTTT. The full variable domain, in which reference TRBV19 and TRBJ1-5 provide the parts outside the CDR3, is DGGITQSPKYLFRKEGQNVTLSCEQNLNHDAMYWYRQDPGQGLRLIYYSQIVNDFQKGDIAEGYSVSREKKESFPLTVTSAQKNPTAFYLCASRDRGRSNQPQHFGDGTRLSIL.